This record concerns one TCR beta chain sequence. Antigen unknown. This CDR3 is built from 14 residues. CDR1 is MNHEY, CDR2 SVGAGI, per germline. The V and J ends lost 6 bases and 6 bases respectively, with 17 bases between them. Sequencing used immunoSEQ multiplex PCR; TCRdb keeps in-frame clones, though not all of them. The profile covers 90,000 to 150,000 clones, with around 90% appearing a single time and 4.2% taken by the ten largest. The data were obtained in a study of T cell responses to AZD1222 COVID-19 vaccine. Study findings and constraints: Unmutated regions of variants are reportedly targeted by nearly half of spike-specific TCRs.

The sequence was obtained from an adult who received the MenACWY meningococcal vaccine as a control. The source was peripheral blood, collected 28 days after the second dose of the MenACWY control vaccine. The genes are TRBV6-5 and TRBJ1-2, with D possibly matching TRBD1 (5 bases). The CDR3 protein is CASSPRQSHHGYTF. The CDR3 DNA sequence: TGTGCCAGCAGCCCACGACAGTCTCACCATGGCTACACCTTC.